These T cell receptor beta chains were read from a single sample in a study of cytomegalovirus exposure and HLA in healthy donors. Assay: immunoSEQ multiplex PCR; the TCRdb copy retains only in-frame clones and omits some. This sample has 150,000 to 200,000 clones, with approximately 81% found just once. The sequencing input was PBMCs. The receptors were gathered from a man aged 30 to 45 in good health and CMV-seropositive. CDR3s include the opening cysteine and the closing phenylalanine or tryptophan. Fields, in order: J gene, V gene, clone size, D gene, CDR3 DNA, CDR3 protein. A D gene is named only where the DNA matches it firmly. Clone size is stated in some rows and not others, as once, few, many or a class when expanded.

>TRBJ2-7|TRBV28|-|-
TGTGCCAGCAGTTTTGCGGGGGACAGGAGATACGAGCAGTACTTC
CASSFAGDRRYEQYF
>TRBJ1-2|TRBV19|-|-
TGTGCCAGTAGTTACGGACATAACTATGGCTACACCTTC
CASSYGHNYGYTF
>TRBJ2-5|TRBV27|-|TRBD1
TGTGCCAGCAGGACCGCGACAGGGGAAGAGACCCAGTACTTC
CASRTATGEETQYF
>TRBJ2-1|TRBV27|-|TRBD2
TGTGCCAGCAGTTCCCCGTGGCTAGCGGGCCCCTACAATGAGCAGTTCTTC
CASSSPWLAGPYNEQFF
>TRBJ2-5|TRBV7-2|-|TRBD2
TGTGCCAGCAGCCGGGGACTAGCGGGGGGGCGCGAGACCCAGTACTTC
CASSRGLAGGRETQYF
>TRBJ2-7|TRBV19|-|-
TGTGCCAGTAGTGAGGGGGTACGCGAGCAGTACTTC
CASSEGVREQYF
>TRBJ2-5|TRBV6-6|-|-
TGTGCCAGCAGGCCTGGCACCGAGACCCAGTACTTC
CASRPGTETQYF
>TRBJ1-2|TRBV4-3|-|TRBD1
TGCGCCAGCAGCCAAGATCATGTGACAGGGGGAAACTATGGCTACACCTTC
CASSQDHVTGGNYGYTF
>TRBJ1-1|TRBV4-1|-|-
TGCGCCAGCAGCCACCTTACTGAAGCTTTCTTT
CASSHLTEAFF
>TRBJ2-1|TRBV30|-|TRBD2
TGTGCCCATACCCAGTGGGCTAGCGGGGGGGCCAATGAGCAGTTCTTC
CAHTQWASGGANEQFF
>TRBJ2-5|TRBV5-4|-|TRBD2
TGTGCCAGCAGCTTGACCGGGGGGGAAGAGACCCAGTACTTC
CASSLTGGEETQYF
>TRBJ2-5|TRBV7-8|-|TRBD2
TGTGCCAGCAGCTTACCTAGCGGGGGAGAGACCCAGTACTTC
CASSLPSGGETQYF
>TRBJ2-1|TRBV30|-|TRBD2
TGTGCCTGGCGGGAGGTGTCCTACAATGAGCAGTTCTTC
CAWREVSYNEQFF
>TRBJ2-7|TRBV6-6|-|TRBD1
TGTGCCAGCAGTCTGGGACAGGAGCGGAACGAGCAGTACTTC
CASSLGQERNEQYF
>TRBJ1-2|TRBV6-6|-|-
TGTGCCAGCAGTTACCGGGGATTCTATGGCTACACCTTC
CASSYRGFYGYTF
>TRBJ2-3|TRBV11-3|once|-
TGTGCCAGCAGCTCCAGGGGAGCGGGAAGAGATACGCAGTATTTT
CASSSRGAGRDTQYF
>TRBJ2-3|TRBV27|-|TRBD2
TGTGCCAGCACCCTCAGGCGGGGGGCGGGGGGTGGAGATACGCAGTATTTT
CASTLRRGAGGGDTQYF
>TRBJ2-1|TRBV5-4|-|TRBD2
TGTGCCAGCAGCTTGTCTAGCGGGTCCCTCGGGGAGCAGTTCTTC
CASSLSSGSLGEQFF
>TRBJ2-1|TRBV5-8|-|TRBD1
TGTGCCAGCAGCTTGGATGGGGACAGGGCTTACAATGAGCAGTTCTTC
CASSLDGDRAYNEQFF
>TRBJ1-5|TRBV27|few|-
TGTGCCAGCAGTAATGACAGGCAACTCAATCAGCCCCAGCATTTT
CASSNDRQLNQPQHF
>TRBJ2-3|TRBV4-1|-|TRBD2
TGCGCCAGCAGCCCCGTTCCCGGGACTAGCGGGCCCCCCGACAGGACAGATACGCAGTATTTT
CASSPVPGTSGPPDRTDTQYF
>TRBJ2-1|TRBV5-1|-|TRBD1
TGCGCCAGCAGCCCCAGGTGGGACAGCTCCTACAATGAGCAGTTCTTC
CASSPRWDSSYNEQFF
>TRBJ1-1|TRBV7-9|-|TRBD1
TGTGCCAGCAGGTCACCCAAGGGGGCGAAAACTGAAGCTTTCTTT
CASRSPKGAKTEAFF
>TRBJ2-5|TRBV10-2|-|TRBD1
TGCGCCAGCGCCGGGACAGGGGAAGAGACCCAGTACTTC
CASAGTGEETQYF
>TRBJ2-1|TRBV6-1|-|TRBD2
TGTGCCAGCAGTGGTGGGACTAGCGGTTATCGGGGGGTTGAGCAGTTCTTC
CASSGGTSGYRGVEQFF
>TRBJ1-1|TRBV2|-|-
TGTGCCAGCAGCGGAGGGGTGAGGGACACTGAAGCTTTCTTT
CASSGGVRDTEAFF
>TRBJ2-2|TRBV19|-|-
TGTGCCAGTAACCCTGGGGGGTCGAACACCGGGGAGCTGTTTTTT
CASNPGGSNTGELFF
>TRBJ2-3|TRBV7-6|-|-
TGTGCCAGCAGCTTATTGGCCGTTCGCATGGGCACAGATACGCAGTATTTT
CASSLLAVRMGTDTQYF
>TRBJ2-2|TRBV9|-|-
TGTGCCAGCAGCCCGGACACCTCGAACACCGGGGAGCTGTTTTTT
CASSPDTSNTGELFF
>TRBJ2-7|TRBV10-2|-|-
TGCGCCAGCAGTGAGTCGGCGGGCCCGTACGAGCAGTACTTC
CASSESAGPYEQYF
>TRBJ1-4|TRBV4-2|-|TRBD1
TGTGCCAGCAGCCAAGACTACAGGGGGCCGGAAAAACTGTTTTTT
CASSQDYRGPEKLFF
>TRBJ1-3|TRBV28|-|-
TGTGCCAGCAGTTTATACGGGTACTCTGGAAACACCATATATTTT
CASSLYGYSGNTIYF
>TRBJ2-1|TRBV6-4|-|TRBD2
TGTGCCAGCAGCCCTAGCGGGGGGACCAACAATGAGCAGTTCTTC
CASSPSGGTNNEQFF
>TRBJ1-3|TRBV30|-|-
TGTGCCTGGAGTGTCGGGGGAGGAGGAAACACCATATATTTT
CAWSVGGGGNTIYF
>TRBJ1-2|TRBV7-6|once|-
TGTGCCAGCACCCCGTTACGGGGTGGCTACACCTTC
CASTPLRGGYTF
>TRBJ2-5|TRBV6-6|-|TRBD2
TGTGCCAGCAGTTACAGGGCGGGAGGCCTGGGGGAGACCCAGTACTTC
CASSYRAGGLGETQYF
>TRBJ1-5|TRBV19|-|-
TGTGCCAGTAATAACAGGTATAGCAATCAGCCCCAGCATTTT
CASNNRYSNQPQHF
>TRBJ2-5|TRBV5-6|-|-
TGTGCCAGCAGCTTGCTCTCGAGGGCGGGGATGAAGGAGACCCAGTACTTC
CASSLLSRAGMKETQYF
>TRBJ2-5|TRBV19|-|TRBD1
TGTGCCAGTAGCATGACAGGGGAAGTAATGGAGACCCAGTACTTC
CASSMTGEVMETQYF
>TRBJ2-1|TRBV11-3|-|-
TGTGCCAGCAGCTTAGATCAACAGGGATACAATGAGCAGTTCTTC
CASSLDQQGYNEQFF
>TRBJ1-1|TRBV4-1|-|TRBD1
TGCGCCAGCAGCCATGGTCCGGGACAGGTTCGACCTGAAGCTTTCTTT
CASSHGPGQVRPEAFF
>TRBJ2-2|TRBV27|-|TRBD2
TGTGCCAGCAGTTTCTCCGGGACTAGCGGATCCGGGGAGCTGTTTTTT
CASSFSGTSGSGELFF
>TRBJ2-2|TRBV5-1|once|TRBD2
TGCGCCAGCAGCTCTTACTGGGCGGGGGGGCCAGTAAGAGGTAAGAACACCGGGGAGCTGTTTTTT
CASSSYWAGGPVRGKNTGELFF
>TRBJ2-1|TRBV11-1|-|-
TGTGCCAGCACCTTTGCGGGAACCTACAATGAGCAGTTCTTC
CASTFAGTYNEQFF
>TRBJ1-5|TRBV27|-|TRBD1
TGTGCCAGCAGTTCCACGACAGGGGAAAGCAATCAGCCCCAGCATTTT
CASSSTTGESNQPQHF
>TRBJ2-3|TRBV9|-|-
TGTGCCAGCAGCTCCCTCTCGGGAGATACGCAGTATTTT
CASSSLSGDTQYF
>TRBJ2-7|TRBV10-1|few|-
TGCGCCAGCAGTGATTTTCGGACAGTCCACGAGCAGTACTTC
CASSDFRTVHEQYF
>TRBJ2-7|TRBV10-3|-|-
TGTGCCATCAGTGAGAGGGGGAGTTTACTTTACGAGCAGTACTTC
CAISERGSLLYEQYF
>TRBJ2-1|TRBV28|-|TRBD2
TGTGCCAGCACTCCCAGGCGGCGGGGGAACTCCTACAATGAGCAGTTCTTC
CASTPRRRGNSYNEQFF
>TRBJ1-2|TRBV5-4|-|-
TGTGCCAGCAACAGGGACGGAGCTAACTATGGCTACACCTTC
CASNRDGANYGYTF
>TRBJ2-7|TRBV7-6|-|-
TGTGCCAGCAGCTCCGGCCCAGGGCTTGTCGAGCAGTACTTC
CASSSGPGLVEQYF
>TRBJ1-1|TRBV28|-|TRBD1
TGTGCCAGCAGTTTCTCACAAGGGAGGACAGGGAAAGCTTTCTTT
CASSFSQGRTGKAFF
>TRBJ1-3|TRBV2|once|-
TGTGCCAGCAGCACCCCAGACCAACACAGCTCTGGAAACACCATATATTTT
CASSTPDQHSSGNTIYF